One sample yielded the 10 T cell receptor beta chains listed below, sequenced in a study of blood T cells in healthy people across ages (dated by TCRdb to between 2015 and 2016). Libraries were made using 5' RACE. The run used an Illumina HiSeq 2500. The second PCR ran for roughly 7 to 12 cycles and used a J-beta primer mix along with a sample-barcoded 5' primer. TCRdb's own reprocessing of the public reads used fastp at Q25 and MiXCR and kept productive beta chains. Rows matching on CDR3 protein sequence are summarized as one entry with the most common DNA and genes. The sample has fewer than 950,000 distinct CDR3 sequences on record, roughly 50% of them singletons. Roughly 37% of the sample is held by the ten biggest clonotypes. Specimen: blood. All receptors come from an elderly man in good health.

The V call is TRBV20-1, the J call TRBJ1-2; 10 nucleotides match TRBD1. Germline CDR1 DFQATT, CDR2 SNEGSKA (reference sequence). The CDR3 contains 14 residues. The junction had 6 bases not matched to a gene; V was cut back by 3 bases and J by 5 bases. The CDR3 protein is CSARRTGGLYGYTF. CDR3 sequence (DNA): TGCAGTGCTAGGAGGACAGGGGGATTGTATGGCTACACCTTC.

The J gene is TRBJ2-3, the V gene TRBV28, with D maybe TRBD2 (5 bases). CDR3 length equals 13 residues. The V gene lost 8 bases and the J gene lost 9 bases, with 18 bases spanning the gap. CDR1 MDHEN and CDR2 SYDVKM come from the germline V gene. The CDR3: CASRGGRLKTQYF. CDR3 in DNA: TGTGCCAGCCGAGGTGGCAGACTAAAGACGCAGTATTTT.

The chain links TRBV6-1 to TRBJ1-6; D is undetermined. CDR3 size: 17 residues. Trimming pared 6 bases from V and 0 bases from J, leaving 15 bases between. The germline V gene encodes CDR1 MNHNS and CDR2 SASEGT. Here the CDR3 DNA reads TGTGCCAGCAGGCCTCGACCCTGGGACTCCTATAATTCACCCCTCCACTTT. Encoded protein: CASRPRPWDSYNSPLHF.

This clonotype was seen a handful of times. The chain recombines TRBV20-1 with TRBJ2-3; tentatively, D is TRBD2 (5 bases). CDR3 length equals 14 residues. The V end was cut by 6 bases, the J end by 3 bases, with 16 bases between. Germline loops: CDR1 DFQATT, CDR2 SNEGSKA (reference sequence). CDR3 protein: CSAPPVAWTDTQYF. The CDR3 nucleotides read TGCAGTGCCCCCCCGGTAGCGTGGACAGATACGCAGTATTTT.

CDR3 region: CSAISRGKGLGEQFF. CDR3 nucleotide sequence: TGCAGTGCTATTTCCCGGGGAAAAGGGCTGGGTGAGCAGTTCTTC. This rearrangement joins TRBV20-1 to TRBJ2-1, with a possible D match to TRBD2 (5 bases). Trimming took 4 bases from V and 9 from J, leaving 22 bases between them. This CDR3 has 15 residues. Germline values: CDR1 DFQATT, CDR2 SNEGSKA (reference sequence).

In regard to this clonotype: Mismatch with germline at one junction end may stem from a read error. The CDR3 DNA reads as TGTGCCGGCAGCGCCATACGGGGGGGCTTCTACGAGCAGTACTTC. The encoded protein is CAGSAIRGGFYEQYF. This chain uses TRBV7-9 with TRBJ2-5, with 8 positions matching TRBD2. Judging by the DNA end, TRBJ2-7 fits better; the J call may be wrong. CDR1 SEHNR and CDR2 FQNEAQ come from the germline V gene (reference sequence). This CDR3 contains 15 residues.

This clonotype was found a few times. The J gene is TRBJ2-5, the V gene TRBV6-2 or TRBV6-3; 9 positions match TRBD2. The ends lost 6 bases at V and 2 bases at J; junction bases unmatched: 10. Germline loops: CDR1 MNHEY, CDR2 SVGEGT. The CDR3 loop spans 16 amino acids. In DNA form, the CDR3 reads TGTGCCAGCAGCCTCGCAGGTAGCGGGGGACAAGAGACCCAGTACTTC. This translates into CASSLAGSGGQETQYF.

The CDR3 sequence: CASSVHRGMNTEAFF. The CDR3 bases are TGTGCCAGCAGCGTACACAGGGGGATGAACACTGAAGCTTTCTTT. This sequence joins TRBV7-2 and TRBJ1-1; 8 nucleotides align to TRBD1. Germline trimming cut 5 bases from V and 0 bases from J; bases unmatched to any gene: 5. Germline V gene data show CDR1 as SGHTA and CDR2 as FQGNSA. The CDR3 covers 15 residues.

This clonotype was observed a handful of times. The V call is TRBV28, the J call TRBJ2-1, with TRBD1 as a possible D gene (6 bases). The CDR3 contains 15 residues. In germline, CDR1 is MDHEN, CDR2 SYDVKM. V lost 6 bases, J lost 7 bases, and 19 bases lay in between. The CDR3 DNA reads TGTGCCAGCAGCCCAAACAGGGCGCCTGTGAATGAGCAGTTCTTC. This encodes CASSPNRAPVNEQFF.

The chain employs TRBV20-1 and TRBJ2-7; 14 bases map to TRBD2. Germline lookup yields CDR1 DFQATT and CDR2 SNEGSKA (reference sequence). CDR3 length: 13 amino acids. V gave up 5 bases and J gave up 9 bases; unmatched junction bases: 6. CDR3 nucleotides: TGCAGTGCTCAGACTAGCGGGAGGGCAGGGCAGTACTTC. Protein product: CSAQTSGRAGQYF.